This T cell receptor (beta chain) is from a study of glioma-infiltrating T cells (dated by TCRdb to 2015 to 2016). Turning to the overall study: TCR alpha- and beta-chain repertoires were sequenced from glioma tissue, non-neoplastic brain tissue and matched peripheral blood mononuclear cells. To measure how far tissue and blood T-cell populations diverged, each tissue-infiltrating repertoire was compared against the peripheral blood repertoire of the same patient. The paired cohort was made up of three low-grade glioma patients, seven to nine primary glioblastoma patients and three non-glioma patients who contributed non-neoplastic brain tissue.

Including cysteine and phenylalanine, the CDR3 has 13 amino acids. The entry retains the CDR3 DNA only, 39 bases that are in frame from base 1. The germline V gene yields MGHRA for CDR1 and YSYEKL for CDR2. As regards this clonotype: This clone's antigen is unknown. A read error may explain this, as a much larger clone is one base away.

TCR alpha and beta CDR3 regions were amplified with the iRepertoire nested amplicon-rescue multiplex PCR (arm-PCR) platform from RNA. For one-step reverse transcription and amplification, about 95-450 ng of tissue mRNA or PBMC total RNA was used as input. After bead purification, a secondary multiplex PCR added Illumina adapters, and libraries were gel-purified between 200 and 400 bp. Demultiplexing relied on internal 6-nucleotide barcodes carried by the libraries. The libraries were sequenced on an Illumina MiSeq using 2x220 or 2x250 nucleotide paired-end reads. The source study handled its data this way. Paired reads were merged using FLASH 1.2.11 and were aligned to the GRCh37 human genome using BWA-MEM, after which TRA and TRB reads were extracted. An IMGT-derived reference of cassette sequences and CDR3 motifs, with pseudogenes included, was used for V and J assignment. Reads were translated in three frames, and productive CDR3s were defined by a C…FGXG motif without stop codons. A clonotype was defined as a unique combination of a V-J cassette pair and a CDR3 amino acid sequence. Reads were filtered by Hamming distance, with the threshold set by the sequence error rate of each sample in mapped regions. TCRdb reran the public reads through fastp at Q25 and MiXCR, keeping productive beta chains. Merged by CDR3 protein, the rows form single entries marked with the most common genes and DNA. These V and J calls derive from TCRdb rather than the authors' analysis. The sample has roughly 200,000 distinct CDR3 sequences on record, 32% of them singletons. 20% of the sample lies in the top ten.

What the work shows at the level of the full study, not this receptor alone: Tissue and blood shared very few CDR3 sequences, a result attributed to high CDR3 diversity and limited sampling. VJ-independent divergence between tissue and blood was found to be below expectation in non-neoplastic patients but above expectation in all gliomas, particularly low-grade gliomas. The group comparisons were based on small numbers of patients: three non-neoplastic, three low-grade glioma and roughly eight glioblastoma patients.

The chain is made from TRBV4-1 and TRBJ1-1; the D gene is unclear. Sequenced material: glioma tissue, nonneoplastic brain tissue, or PBMCs (not recorded which). The receptor was derived from a human donor with low-grade glioma or glioblastoma, undergoing nonglioma brain surgery, or in good health (not recorded which). The bases read TGCGCCAGCAGCCACGGCGGACCGCTTGAAGCTCTCTTT. Protein translation: CASSHGGPLEALF.